Following are 13 T cell receptor beta chains from one sample sequenced in a study of early T cells in non-severe SARS-CoV-2 infection. TCRdb passed the 5' RACE reads through MiXCR, listing each CDR3 protein once. This sample yields roughly 120,000 distinct CDR3 sequences, of which under 15% are seen a single time; 21% belongs to the top ten. The sequencing sample was made of whole blood. Every receptor here comes from an adult who was a healthcare worker with PCR-confirmed SARS-CoV-2 infection or an uninfected control (not recorded which).

This chain uses TRBV21-1 with TRBJ2-1; the table calls TRBD1, which could not be checked here. TRBV21-1 is a documented pseudogene. The CDR3 loop spans 12 amino acids. CDR3 sequence: CASSMRGYEQFF. CDR3 sequence (DNA): TGTGCCAGCAGCATGAGGGGCTATGAGCAGTTCTTC.

This clonotype has more than one count but fewer than ten. This rearrangement joins TRBV20-1 to TRBJ2-5, with 7 bases that match TRBD2. V lost 6 bases, J lost 3 bases, and 7 bases stayed unmatched. The CDR3 is 13 amino acids. CDR1 is DFQATT, CDR2 SNEGSKA, per germline (reference sequence). The DNA for the CDR3 is TGCAGTGCGGAAGGGAGGGTAAAAGAGACCCAGTACTTC. It translates to CSAEGRVKETQYF.

This clonotype appeared a few times. This chain links TRBV12-3 or TRBV12-4 with TRBJ1-1; D is possibly TRBD1 (5 bases). V gave up 6 bases and J gave up 0 bases, with 11 bases separating them. The CDR3 is 14 residues long. The DNA of the CDR3 is TGTGCCAGCAGCAGCGGGACGGTGAACACTGAAGCTTTCTTT. Amino acid sequence: CASSSGTVNTEAFF.

This clonotype has only a few counts. The V gene is TRBV10-3, the J gene TRBJ2-3; no clear D gene. The germline CDR1 and CDR2 sequences are ENHRY and SYGVKD. The CDR3 has 17 residues. Trimming took 0 bases from V and 6 from J, leaving 19 bases between them. This CDR3 reads CAISESDTTNSFDTQYF. The CDR3, as DNA: TGTGCCATCAGTGAGTCGGATACTACCAACTCTTTCGATACGCAGTATTTT.

There are many counts of this clonotype. J is TRBJ2-2 and V is TRBV3-1; the match to TRBD2 covers 11 bases. V shed 1 base, J shed 1 base, and the junction held 2 bases outside the gene matches. The germline V gene encodes CDR1 LGHDT and CDR2 YNNKEL (reference sequence). The CDR3 is made up of 17 amino acids. CDR3 sequence (DNA): TGTGCCAGCAGCCAAGGGGGACTAGCGGTGAACACCGGGGAGCTGTTTTTT. It yields the protein CASSQGGLAVNTGELFF.

In its sample, this clonotype was seen a few times. This chain links TRBV18 with TRBJ2-5; D remains unclear. The germline V and J ends were trimmed by 6 bases and 8 bases, with 10 bases remaining between them. The CDR3 runs to 11 residues. Germline V gene data show CDR1 as KGHSH and CDR2 as LQKENI. CDR3 nucleotide sequence: TGTGCCAGCTCGGACCCCGTAACCCAGTACTTC. Amino acids: CASSDPVTQYF.

Regarding this clonotype: A much larger clone differs from this one at a single base, so this may be a read error. The chain combines TRBV13 with TRBJ1-1; 9 bases are a match to TRBD1. Germline values: CDR1 PRHDT, CDR2 FYEKMQ (reference sequence). V lost 6 bases and J lost 6; bases outside the gene matches: 8. The CDR3 loop spans 14 amino acids. The CDR3 coding sequence is TGTGCCAGCAGGGTAGCGGGACAGGGTCCTGAAGCTTTCTTT. This codes for CASRVAGQGPEAFF.

J is TRBJ2-6 and V is TRBV12-3 or TRBV12-4, with 11 bases aligning to TRBD1. The V gene end was trimmed by 5 bases and the J gene end by 0 bases; junction bases not matched to a gene: 15. CDR3 size: 21 residues. CDR3 in DNA: TGTGCCAGCAGTCCTCGAGGGGACCTAGGACAGGGGGCCTCTGGGGCCAACGTCCTGACTTTC. It encodes CASSPRGDLGQGASGANVLTF.

The rearrangement joins TRBV12-3 or TRBV12-4 to TRBJ1-1, with D possibly TRBD1 on 5 matching bases. This CDR3 contains 14 residues. Deletions cut 3 bases from V and 2 bases from J, with 10 bases between. CDR3 nucleotides: TGTGCCAGCAGTTTCAGGGTGAAAAACACTGAAGCTTTCTTT. Amino acids: CASSFRVKNTEAFF.

This clonotype was counted at least ten times. This chain uses TRBV12-3 or TRBV12-4 with TRBJ1-5; D might be TRBD1 (6 bases). CDR3 length: 14 residues. V dropped 3 bases and J dropped 5 bases, with 11 bases sitting between them. As DNA, the CDR3 is TGTGCCAGCAGTTTCGGAGAGGGGGATCAGCCCCAGCATTTT. Translated: CASSFGEGDQPQHF.

In its sample, this clonotype was seen a few times. The J gene is TRBJ1-3, the V gene TRBV7-2, with a possible D match to TRBD1 (5 bases). This CDR3 spans 14 amino acids. Germline-derived CDR1 and CDR2 are SGHTA and FQGNSA. The V gene lost 7 bases and the J gene lost 2 bases, with 12 bases spanning the gap. The CDR3 protein is CASTTPGPGNTIYF. Here the CDR3 DNA reads TGTGCCAGCACCACGCCAGGGCCTGGAAACACCATATATTTT.

The rearrangement uses TRBV27 and TRBJ2-7, with D unclear. CDR1 and CDR2 from the germline V gene are MNHEY and SMNVEV (reference sequence). V was pared by 5 bases and J by 3 bases, with 11 bases between. The CDR3 extends over 13 amino acids. The CDR3 here is CASSPARYYEQYF. CDR3 DNA: TGTGCCAGCAGTCCCGCCAGATACTACGAGCAGTACTTC.

V is TRBV18 and J is TRBJ1-2; D remains unclear. Germline CDR1 is KGHSH and CDR2 is LQKENI. The CDR3 totals 13 residues. V lost 2 bases and J lost 6, with 10 bases in between. As DNA, the CDR3 is TGTGCCAGCTCACCAGGGGAAGAGAATGGCTACACCTTC. This translates into CASSPGEENGYTF.